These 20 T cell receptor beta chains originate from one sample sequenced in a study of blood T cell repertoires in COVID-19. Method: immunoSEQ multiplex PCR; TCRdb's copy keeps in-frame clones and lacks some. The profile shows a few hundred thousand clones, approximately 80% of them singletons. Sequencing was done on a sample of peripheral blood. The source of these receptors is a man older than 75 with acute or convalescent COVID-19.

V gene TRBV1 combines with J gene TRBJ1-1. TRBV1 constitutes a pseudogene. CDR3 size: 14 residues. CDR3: CTSSQDSIGGEAFF. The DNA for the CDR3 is TGCACCAGCAGCCAAGATTCCATCGGGGGTGAAGCTTTCTTT.

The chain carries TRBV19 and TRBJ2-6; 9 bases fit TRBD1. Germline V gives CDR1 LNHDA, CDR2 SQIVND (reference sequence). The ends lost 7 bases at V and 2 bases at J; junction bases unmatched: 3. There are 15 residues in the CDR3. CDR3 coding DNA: TGTGCCAGTACCCGGGACAGGGCTGGGGCCAACGTCCTGACTTTC. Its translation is CASTRDRAGANVLTF. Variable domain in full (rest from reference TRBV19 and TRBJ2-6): DGGITQSPKYLFRKEGQNVTLSCEQNLNHDAMYWYRQDPGQGLRLIYYSQIVNDFQKGDIAEGYSVSREKKESFPLTVTSAQKNPTAFYLCASTRDRAGANVLTFGAGSRLTVL.

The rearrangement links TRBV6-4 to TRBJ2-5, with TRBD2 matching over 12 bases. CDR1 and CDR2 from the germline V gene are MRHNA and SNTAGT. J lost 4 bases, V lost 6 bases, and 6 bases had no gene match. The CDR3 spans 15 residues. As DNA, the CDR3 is TGTGCCAGCAGCAAGATGGGACTAGCGGGAGAGACCCAGTACTTC. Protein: CASSKMGLAGETQYF.

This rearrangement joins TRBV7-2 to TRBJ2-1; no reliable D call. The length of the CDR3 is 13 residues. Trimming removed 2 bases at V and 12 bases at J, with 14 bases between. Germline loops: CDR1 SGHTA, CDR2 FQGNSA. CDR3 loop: CASSLPGLDVQFF. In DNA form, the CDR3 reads TGTGCCAGCAGCTTACCCGGGTTGGATGTGCAGTTCTTC.

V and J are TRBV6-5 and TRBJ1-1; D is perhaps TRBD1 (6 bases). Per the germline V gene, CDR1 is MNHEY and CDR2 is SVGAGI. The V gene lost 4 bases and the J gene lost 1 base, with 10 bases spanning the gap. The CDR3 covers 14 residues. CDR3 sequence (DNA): TGTGCCAGCAGTTGGGCGACAGGGAACACTGAAGCTTTCTTT. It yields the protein CASSWATGNTEAFF.

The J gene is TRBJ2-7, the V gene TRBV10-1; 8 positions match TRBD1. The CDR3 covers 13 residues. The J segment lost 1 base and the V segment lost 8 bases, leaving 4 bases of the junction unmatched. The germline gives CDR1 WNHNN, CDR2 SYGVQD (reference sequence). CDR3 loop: CASLGTGSYEQYF. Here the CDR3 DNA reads TGCGCCAGCTTAGGGACAGGATCCTACGAGCAGTACTTC.

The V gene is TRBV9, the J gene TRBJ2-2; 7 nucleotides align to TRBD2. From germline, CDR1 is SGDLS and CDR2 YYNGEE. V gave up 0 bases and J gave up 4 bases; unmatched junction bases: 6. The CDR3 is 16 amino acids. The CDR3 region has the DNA TGTGCCAGCAGCGTAGCTTTTTCGGGGGGCACCGGGGAGCTGTTTTTT. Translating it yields CASSVAFSGGTGELFF.

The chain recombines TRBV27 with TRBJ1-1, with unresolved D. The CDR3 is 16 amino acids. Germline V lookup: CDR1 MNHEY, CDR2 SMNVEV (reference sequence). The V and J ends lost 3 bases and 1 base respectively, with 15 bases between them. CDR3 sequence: CASSLRRMGGNTEAFF. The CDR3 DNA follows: TGTGCCAGCAGTTTGCGGCGGATGGGAGGGAACACTGAAGCTTTCTTT.

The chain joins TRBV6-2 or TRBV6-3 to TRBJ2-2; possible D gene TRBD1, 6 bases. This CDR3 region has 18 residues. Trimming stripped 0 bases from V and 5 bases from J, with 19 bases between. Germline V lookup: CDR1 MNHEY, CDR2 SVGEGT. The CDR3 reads CASSYSPGVILWTGELFF. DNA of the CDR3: TGTGCCAGCAGTTACTCTCCAGGGGTGATTCTGTGGACCGGGGAGCTGTTTTTT.

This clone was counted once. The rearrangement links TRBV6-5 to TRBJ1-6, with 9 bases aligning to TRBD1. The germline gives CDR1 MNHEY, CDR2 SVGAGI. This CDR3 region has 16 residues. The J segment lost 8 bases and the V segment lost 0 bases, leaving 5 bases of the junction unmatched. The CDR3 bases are TGTGCCAGCAGTTACTCGCCGGGACAGGGTGATTCACCCCTCCACTTT. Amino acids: CASSYSPGQGDSPLHF.

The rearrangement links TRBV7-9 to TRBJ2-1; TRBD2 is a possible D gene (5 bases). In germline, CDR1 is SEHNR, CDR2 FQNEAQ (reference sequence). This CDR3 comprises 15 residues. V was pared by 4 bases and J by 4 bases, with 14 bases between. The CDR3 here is CASSSVGRGYNEQFF. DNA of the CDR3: TGTGCCAGCAGCTCGGTCGGGCGAGGGTACAATGAGCAGTTCTTC.

The CDR3 region has the DNA TGTGCCAGCAGCCTCAGGGACAGGGGAAACACTGAAGCTTTCTTT. The encoded protein is CASSLRDRGNTEAFF. The J gene is TRBJ1-1, the V gene TRBV6-5, with 10 positions matching TRBD1. V shed 6 bases, J shed 2 bases, and the junction held 6 bases outside the gene matches. Per the germline V gene, CDR1 is MNHEY and CDR2 is SVGAGI. The CDR3 totals 15 residues.

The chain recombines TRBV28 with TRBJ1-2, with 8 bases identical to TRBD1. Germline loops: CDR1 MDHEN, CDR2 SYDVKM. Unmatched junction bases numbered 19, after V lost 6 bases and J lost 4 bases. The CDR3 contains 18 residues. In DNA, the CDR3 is TGTGCCAGCAGGTTTCCAACCCAGGGGGCGGACCCTCGCTATGGCTACACCTTC. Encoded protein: CASRFPTQGADPRYGYTF.

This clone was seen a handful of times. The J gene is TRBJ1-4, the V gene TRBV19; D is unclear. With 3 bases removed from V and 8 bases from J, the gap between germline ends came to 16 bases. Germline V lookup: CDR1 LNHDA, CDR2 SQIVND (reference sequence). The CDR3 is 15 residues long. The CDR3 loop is CASSMQAHRGEKLFF. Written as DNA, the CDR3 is TGTGCCAGTAGTATGCAGGCCCACCGTGGGGAAAAACTGTTTTTT.

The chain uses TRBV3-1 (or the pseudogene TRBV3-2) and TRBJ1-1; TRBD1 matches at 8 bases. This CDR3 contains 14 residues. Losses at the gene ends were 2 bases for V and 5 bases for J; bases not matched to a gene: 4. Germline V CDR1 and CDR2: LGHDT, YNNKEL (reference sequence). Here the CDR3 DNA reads TGTGCCAGCAGCCAACTACAGGGGGGTACTGAAGCTTTCTTT. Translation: CASSQLQGGTEAFF.

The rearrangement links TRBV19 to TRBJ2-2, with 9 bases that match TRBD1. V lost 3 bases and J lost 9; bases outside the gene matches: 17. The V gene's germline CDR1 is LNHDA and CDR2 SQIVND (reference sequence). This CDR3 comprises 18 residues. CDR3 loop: CASSMPWAWGQGIRELFF. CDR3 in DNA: TGTGCCAGTAGTATGCCCTGGGCGTGGGGACAGGGTATTAGGGAGCTGTTTTTT.

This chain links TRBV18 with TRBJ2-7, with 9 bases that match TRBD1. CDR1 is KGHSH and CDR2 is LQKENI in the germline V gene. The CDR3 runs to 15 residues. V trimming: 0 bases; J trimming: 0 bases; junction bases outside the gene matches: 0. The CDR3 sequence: CASSPPTGGSYEQYF. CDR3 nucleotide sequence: TGTGCCAGCTCACCACCGACAGGGGGCTCCTACGAGCAGTACTTC.

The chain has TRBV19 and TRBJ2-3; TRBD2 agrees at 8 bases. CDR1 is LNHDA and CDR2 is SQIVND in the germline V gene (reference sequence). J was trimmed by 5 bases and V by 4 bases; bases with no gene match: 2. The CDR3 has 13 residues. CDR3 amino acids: CASSTGRGDTQYF. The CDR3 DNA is TGTGCCAGTAGTACCGGGAGGGGAGATACGCAGTATTTT.

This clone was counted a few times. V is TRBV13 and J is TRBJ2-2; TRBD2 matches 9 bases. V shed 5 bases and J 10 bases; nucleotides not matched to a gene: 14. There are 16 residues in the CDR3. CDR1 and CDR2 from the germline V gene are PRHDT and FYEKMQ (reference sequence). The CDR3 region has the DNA TGTGCCAGCAGCCGGCAGCTAGCGGGGCCTAGCAAGGAGCTGTTTTTT. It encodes CASSRQLAGPSKELFF.

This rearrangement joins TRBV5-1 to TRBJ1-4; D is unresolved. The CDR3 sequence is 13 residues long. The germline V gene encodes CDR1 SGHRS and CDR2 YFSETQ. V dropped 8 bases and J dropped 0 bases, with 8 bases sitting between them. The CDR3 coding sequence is TGCGCCAGTCGGGGATCAACTAATGAAAAACTGTTTTTT. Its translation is CASRGSTNEKLFF.